This T cell receptor beta chain was found in a study of human thymus T cells. Study-wide results and caveats: Reports from related research described highly overlapping thymic repertoires among unrelated individuals. An apparent bias in V and J gene usage was seen in thymic and blood repertoires.

Thymus pieces cut out during corrective heart surgery were the tissue that was used. Corrective surgery for congenital heart defects was being performed on the healthy Finnish infants who were the donors. This CDR3 has 17 residues. CDR1 is MNHEY, CDR2 SMNVEV, per germline (reference sequence). V was clipped by 3 bases and J by 4 bases; unmatched bases: 4. Using immunoSEQ multiplex PCR, the repertoire was profiled, and TCRdb retains in-frame clones only, with some absent. Of tens of thousands of clones listed, roughly 94% were seen once; the top ten hold about 0.03%. Concerning this clone itself: The target antigen is unknown.

The rearrangement links TRBV27 to TRBJ2-1, with 15 bases fitting TRBD2. The sequencing input was thymus tissue. The clonotype comes from a girl in the first two years of life with a congenital heart defect but otherwise immunologically healthy. The CDR3 bases are TGTGCCAGCAGTTTGACGGGACTAGCGGGAGGATACAATGAGCAGTTCTTC. It specifies CASSLTGLAGGYNEQFF.